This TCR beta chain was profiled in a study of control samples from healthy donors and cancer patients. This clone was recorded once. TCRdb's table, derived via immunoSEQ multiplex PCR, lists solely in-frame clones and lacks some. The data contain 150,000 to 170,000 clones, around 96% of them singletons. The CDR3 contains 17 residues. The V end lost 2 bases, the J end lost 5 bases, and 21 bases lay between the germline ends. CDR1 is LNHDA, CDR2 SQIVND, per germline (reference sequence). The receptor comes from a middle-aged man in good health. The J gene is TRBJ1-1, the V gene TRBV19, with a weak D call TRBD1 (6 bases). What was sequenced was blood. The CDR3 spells CASSIRAGARAGTEAFF. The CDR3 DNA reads TGTGCCAGTAGTATACGTGCGGGGGCAAGAGCGGGTACTGAAGCTTTCTTT.